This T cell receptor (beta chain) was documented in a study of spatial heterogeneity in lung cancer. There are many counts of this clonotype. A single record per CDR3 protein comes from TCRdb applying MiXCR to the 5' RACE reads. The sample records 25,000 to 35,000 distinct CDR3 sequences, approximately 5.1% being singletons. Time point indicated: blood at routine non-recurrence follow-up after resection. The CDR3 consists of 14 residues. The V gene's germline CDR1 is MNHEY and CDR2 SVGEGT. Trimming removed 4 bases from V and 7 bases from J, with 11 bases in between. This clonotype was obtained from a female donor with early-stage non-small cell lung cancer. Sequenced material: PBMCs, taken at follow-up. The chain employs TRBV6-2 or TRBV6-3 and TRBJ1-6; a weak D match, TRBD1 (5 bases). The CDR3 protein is CASSWGTENSPLHF. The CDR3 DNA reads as TGTGCCAGCAGTTGGGGGACGGAGAATTCACCCCTCCACTTT.